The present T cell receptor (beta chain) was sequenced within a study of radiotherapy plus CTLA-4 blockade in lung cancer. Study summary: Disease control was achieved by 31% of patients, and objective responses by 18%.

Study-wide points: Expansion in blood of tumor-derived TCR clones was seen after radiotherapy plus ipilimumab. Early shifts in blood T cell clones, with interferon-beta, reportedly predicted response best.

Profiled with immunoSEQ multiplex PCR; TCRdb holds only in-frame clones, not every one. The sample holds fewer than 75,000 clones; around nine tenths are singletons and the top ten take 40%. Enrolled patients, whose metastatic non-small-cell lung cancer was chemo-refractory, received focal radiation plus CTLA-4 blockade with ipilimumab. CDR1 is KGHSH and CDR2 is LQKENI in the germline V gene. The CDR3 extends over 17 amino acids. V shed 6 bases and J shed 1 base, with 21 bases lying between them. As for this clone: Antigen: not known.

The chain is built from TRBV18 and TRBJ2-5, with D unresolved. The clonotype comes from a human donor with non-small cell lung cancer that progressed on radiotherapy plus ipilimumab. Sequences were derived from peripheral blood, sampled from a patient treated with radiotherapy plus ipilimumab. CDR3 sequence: CASSPATTLESQETQYF. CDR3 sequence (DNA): TGTGCCAGCTCGCCGGCCACCACCTTAGAGAGCCAAGAGACCCAGTACTTC.